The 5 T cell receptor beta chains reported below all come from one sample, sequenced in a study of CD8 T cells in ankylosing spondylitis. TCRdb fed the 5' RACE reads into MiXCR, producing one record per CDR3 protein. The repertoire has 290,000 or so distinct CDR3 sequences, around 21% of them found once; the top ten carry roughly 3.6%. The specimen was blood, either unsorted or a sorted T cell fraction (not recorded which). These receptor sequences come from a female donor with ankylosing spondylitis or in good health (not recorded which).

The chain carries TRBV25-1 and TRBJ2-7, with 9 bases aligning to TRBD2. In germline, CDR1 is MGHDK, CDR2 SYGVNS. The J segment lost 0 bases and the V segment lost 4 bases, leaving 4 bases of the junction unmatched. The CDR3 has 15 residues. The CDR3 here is CASSVGGRVSYEQYF. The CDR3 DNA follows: TGTGCCAGCAGTGTGGGCGGGAGGGTCTCCTACGAGCAGTACTTC.

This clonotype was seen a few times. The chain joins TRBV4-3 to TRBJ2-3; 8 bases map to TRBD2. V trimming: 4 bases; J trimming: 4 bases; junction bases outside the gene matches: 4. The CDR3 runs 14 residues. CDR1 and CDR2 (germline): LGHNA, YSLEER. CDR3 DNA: TGCGCCAGCAGCCCCAGCGGGAGTCCAGATACGCAGTATTTT. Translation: CASSPSGSPDTQYF.

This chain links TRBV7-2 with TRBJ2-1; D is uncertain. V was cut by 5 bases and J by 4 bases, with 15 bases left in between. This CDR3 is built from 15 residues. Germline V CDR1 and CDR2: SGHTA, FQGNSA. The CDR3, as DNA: TGTGCCAGCAGCCACGAGGTCTGGGCGTACAATGAGCAGTTCTTC. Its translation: CASSHEVWAYNEQFF.

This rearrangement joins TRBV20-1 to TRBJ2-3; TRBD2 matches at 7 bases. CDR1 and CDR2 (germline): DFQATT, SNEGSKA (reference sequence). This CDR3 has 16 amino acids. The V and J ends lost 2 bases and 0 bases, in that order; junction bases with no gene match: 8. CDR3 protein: CSARPRYSGSTDTQYF. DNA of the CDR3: TGCAGTGCTAGACCCCGATATAGCGGGAGCACAGATACGCAGTATTTT.

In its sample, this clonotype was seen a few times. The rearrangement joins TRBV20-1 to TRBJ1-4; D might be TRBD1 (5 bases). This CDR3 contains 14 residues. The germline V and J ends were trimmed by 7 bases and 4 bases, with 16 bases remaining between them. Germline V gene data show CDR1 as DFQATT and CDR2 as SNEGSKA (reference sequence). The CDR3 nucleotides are TGCAGTGTCAAATTTGGGGGTTTTAATGAAAAACTGTTTTTT. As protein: CSVKFGGFNEKLFF.